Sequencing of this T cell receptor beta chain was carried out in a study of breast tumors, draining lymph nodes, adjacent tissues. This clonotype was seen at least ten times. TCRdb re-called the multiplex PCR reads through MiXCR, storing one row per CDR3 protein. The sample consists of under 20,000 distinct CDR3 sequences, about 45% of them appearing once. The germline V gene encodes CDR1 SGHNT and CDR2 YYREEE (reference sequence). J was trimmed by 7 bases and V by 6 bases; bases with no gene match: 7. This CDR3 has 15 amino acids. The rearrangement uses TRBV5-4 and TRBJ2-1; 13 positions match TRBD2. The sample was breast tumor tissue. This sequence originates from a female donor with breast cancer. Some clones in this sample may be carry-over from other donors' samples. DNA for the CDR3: TGTGCCAGCACCCCCGGGACTAGCGGGATAAATGAGCAGTTCTTC. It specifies CASTPGTSGINEQFF.